Below, 9 T cell receptor beta chains from the same sample are listed, as sequenced in a study of vaccination and CD4 T cells after COVID-19. Sequence data for DNA of cultured CD4+ T cells were generated by the Oncomine TCR Beta short-read assay. TCRdb redid the calling of the PCR reads with MiXCR, one entry per CDR3 protein. The top ten clones hold almost 35% of a sample with more than 4,500 distinct CDR3 sequences, 40% of them seen once. The antigens of these receptors remain unknown. Treatment reported: approximately 10-day PBMC culture with coronavirus spike peptide pools or control peptides (ViraFEST assay). The sequenced sample was CD4+ T cells from blood, cultured in vitro. These receptor sequences come from a human donor who had recovered from COVID-19.

This clonotype came up a few times. The chain has TRBV11-3 and TRBJ1-2; D perhaps matches TRBD1 (6 bases). CDR3 length equals 14 residues. Per germline, CDR1 SGHNT and CDR2 YENEEA. Trimming took 2 bases from V and 4 from J, leaving 11 bases between them. CDR3 sequence (DNA): TGTGCCAGCAGCTTATCAACAGGGTTCTATGGCTACACCTTC. The encoded protein is CASSLSTGFYGYTF.

This clonotype was detected only a few times. This chain's CDR3 is CASSGLAAPETQYF. The CDR3 DNA is TGTGCCAGCAGTGGACTAGCGGCACCCGAGACCCAGTACTTC. The chain employs TRBV27 and TRBJ2-5, with 10 bases lining up with TRBD2. Germline CDR1 and CDR2: MNHEY and SMNVEV (reference sequence). CDR3 length: 14 residues. The V segment lost 5 bases and the J segment 5 bases; nucleotides outside the gene matches: 5.

This clonotype was seen more than once but under ten times. The gene calls are TRBV2 and TRBJ2-1; TRBD2 matches at 7 bases. This CDR3 has 19 amino acids. Trimming took 6 bases from V and 1 from J; bases not matched to a gene: 18. Germline CDR1 reads SNHLY; CDR2 reads FYNNEI. The DNA for the CDR3 is TGTGCCAGCAGGGGTACAGGAAGGGTTGCGGGAGCTTCCTACAATGAGCAGTTCTTC. It translates to CASRGTGRVAGASYNEQFF. The full variable domain, rest sourced from reference TRBV2 and TRBJ2-1, is EPEVTQTPSHQVTQMGQEVILRCVPISNHLYFYWYRQILGQKVEFLVSFYNNEISEKSEIFDDQFSVERPDGSNFTLKIRSTKLEDSAMYFCASRGTGRVAGASYNEQFFGPGTRLTVL.

J is TRBJ2-7 and V is TRBV21-1; TRBD2, the D gene given by the table, was not confirmed from the DNA. TRBV21-1 is designated a pseudogene. The CDR3 sequence is 20 residues long. CDR3 nucleotides: TGTGCCAGCAGCAAAGATGGTCCAGGGGGACGGCTAGCGGGAAGTAGCGAGCAGTACTTC. Amino acids: CASSKDGPGGRLAGSSEQYF.

The sample holds a few counts of this clonotype. J is TRBJ2-7 and V is TRBV19; 7 bases map to TRBD2. The CDR3 is 15 residues long. J lost 0 bases, V lost 6 bases, and 8 bases had no gene match. Germline assignment: CDR1 LNHDA and CDR2 SQIVND (reference sequence). CDR3 bases: TGTGCCAGTAGCCTGGGGGGGACCTACTCCTACGAGCAGTACTTC. It is translated as CASSLGGTYSYEQYF.

This clonotype was seen only a few times. This sequence joins TRBV20-1 and TRBJ1-1; D not certain. The CDR3 is made up of 14 amino acids. The germline V and J ends were trimmed by 1 base and 3 bases, with 12 bases remaining between them. Germline V gene lookup returns CDR1 DFQATT and CDR2 SNEGSKA (reference sequence). DNA for the CDR3: TGCAGTGCTAGAGTTCGGGGTGGGTACACTGAAGCTTTCTTT. Its translation is CSARVRGGYTEAFF.

The gene calls are TRBV4-3 and TRBJ1-3; 8 nucleotides match TRBD1. CDR3 size: 16 residues. CDR1 is LGHNA, CDR2 YSLEER, per germline. Unmatched junction bases numbered 10, after V lost 5 bases and J lost 4 bases. Here the CDR3 DNA reads TGCGCCAGCAGCATACGAACAGGGGGTTCAGGAAACACCATATATTTT. Translation gives CASSIRTGGSGNTIYF.

J is TRBJ1-1 and V is TRBV2; D possibly corresponds to TRBD1 (6 bases). The CDR3 runs to 14 residues. Deletions cut 6 bases from V and 2 bases from J, with 13 bases between. Per the germline V gene, CDR1 is SNHLY and CDR2 is FYNNEI. In DNA, the CDR3 is TGTGCCAGCAGAGGGGGGATAAGAAACACTGAAGCTTTCTTT. Translated, it gives CASRGGIRNTEAFF.

This clonotype was seen more than once but under ten times. The genes are TRBV2 and TRBJ1-1; 8 bases are shared with TRBD1. The CDR3 totals 16 residues. Germline V lookup: CDR1 SNHLY, CDR2 FYNNEI. The V gene end was trimmed by 7 bases and the J gene end by 0 bases; junction bases not matched to a gene: 10. The CDR3 DNA reads as TGTGCCAGCAAGACTCCGAGACAGGGGATGAACACTGAAGCTTTCTTT. This sequence encodes CASKTPRQGMNTEAFF.